This note documents a single T cell receptor (beta chain) sequence. Its matching antigen is unknown. V was cut by 3 bases and J by 3 bases, with 19 bases left in between. The CDR3 length is 17 residues. Germline V gives CDR1 LNHDA, CDR2 SQIVND (reference sequence). The data were obtained in a study of cytomegalovirus exposure and HLA in healthy donors. Study overall: Within the Caucasian-associated ancestry cluster were around 81% of the approximately 370 genotyped donors. Study observations and caveats: The study reported that TCR beta sequences accurately predicted HLA-A and HLA-B alleles in most subjects. When the data were analyzed later, several of the most significant clusters appeared to be linked to common viral pathogens.

The PCR ran on 60 Vbeta and 13 Jbeta primers. Method: immunoSEQ multiplex PCR; TCRdb's copy keeps in-frame clones and lacks some. The sample contains approximately 130,000 clones, 70% to 85% of which appear only once. The chain links TRBV19 to TRBJ2-3; D may be TRBD2 (6 bases). Source material: PBMCs. The TCR was taken from a boy aged 10-17 years in good health and CMV-seronegative. The CDR3 nucleotides are TGTGCCAGTAGTATGGCCAACGGGGGTGTGAGGACAGATACGCAGTATTTT. Translating it yields CASSMANGGVRTDTQYF. Looking up the rest from reference TRBV19 and TRBJ2-3 gives the full variable domain: DGGITQSPKYLFRKEGQNVTLSCEQNLNHDAMYWYRQDPGQGLRLIYYSQIVNDFQKGDIAEGYSVSREKKESFPLTVTSAQKNPTAFYLCASSMANGGVRTDTQYFGPGTRLTVL.